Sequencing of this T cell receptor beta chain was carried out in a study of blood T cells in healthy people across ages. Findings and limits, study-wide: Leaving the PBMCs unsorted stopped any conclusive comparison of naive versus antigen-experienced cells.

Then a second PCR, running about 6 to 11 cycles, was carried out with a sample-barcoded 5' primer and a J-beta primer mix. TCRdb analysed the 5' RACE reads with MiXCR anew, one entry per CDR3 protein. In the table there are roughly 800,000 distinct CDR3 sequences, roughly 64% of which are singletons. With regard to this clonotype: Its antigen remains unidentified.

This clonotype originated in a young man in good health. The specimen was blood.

The CDR3, as DNA: TGCAGCGCCAAGGGGGGGAGACAAGAGACCCAGTACTTC. The encoded protein is CSAKGGRQETQYF. The V gene is TRBV29-1, the J gene TRBJ2-5, with TRBD2 as a possible D gene (7 bases). V shed 7 bases and J shed 2 bases, with 14 bases lying between them. This CDR3 spans 13 amino acids. Germline lookup yields CDR1 SQVTM and CDR2 ANQGSEA.